These T cell receptor beta chains were read from a single sample in a study of blood T cell repertoires in COVID-19. Some clones are missing from TCRdb's copy, which holds only in-frame ones; the method was immunoSEQ multiplex PCR. The sample consists of about 73,000 clones, 80% to 90% of them appearing once. Sequenced input: peripheral blood. The origin of the receptors is a man older than 75 with acute or convalescent COVID-19. The CDR3 runs from the conserved cysteine through the conserved F or W. A D gene is named only where the DNA matches it firmly. Clone size is given for some rows only: seen once, a few or many times, or a class if the clone is expanded.

v_gene: TRBV3-1/TRBV3-2; d_gene: -; j_gene: TRBJ2-7; abundance: -; CDR3aa: CASSRGGGIYEQYF; CDR3nt: TGTGCCAGCAGCCGAGGAGGAGGGATTTACGAGCAGTACTTC
v_gene: TRBV7-6; d_gene: TRBD1; j_gene: TRBJ1-4; abundance: -; CDR3aa: CASSLAAGQGGEKLFF; CDR3nt: TGTGCCAGCAGCTTAGCAGCCGGACAGGGAGGGGAAAAACTGTTTTTT
v_gene: TRBV19; d_gene: TRBD1; j_gene: TRBJ1-2; abundance: once; CDR3aa: CASSIIGRGLFGYTF; CDR3nt: TGTGCCAGTAGTATAATCGGCAGGGGGCTATTTGGCTACACCTTC
v_gene: TRBV7-6; d_gene: TRBD1; j_gene: TRBJ2-1; abundance: once; CDR3aa: CASSRQGAQYNEQFF; CDR3nt: TGTGCCAGCAGTCGACAGGGGGCGCAGTACAATGAGCAGTTCTTC
v_gene: TRBV30; d_gene: -; j_gene: TRBJ1-3; abundance: -; CDR3aa: CAWSEGSFSGNTIYF; CDR3nt: TGTGCCTGGAGCGAGGGTTCTTTCTCTGGAAACACCATATATTTT
v_gene: TRBV19; d_gene: -; j_gene: TRBJ1-4; abundance: -; CDR3aa: CASSFHTPSTNEKLFF; CDR3nt: TGTGCCAGTAGTTTCCACACACCCTCAACTAATGAAAAACTGTTTTTT
v_gene: TRBV19; d_gene: TRBD1; j_gene: TRBJ1-5; abundance: few; CDR3aa: CASSEQGGNQPQHF; CDR3nt: TGTGCCAGTAGTGAACAGGGGGGCAATCAGCCCCAGCATTTT
v_gene: TRBV2; d_gene: TRBD1; j_gene: TRBJ1-4; abundance: -; CDR3aa: CASSEALGTGEEKLFF; CDR3nt: TGTGCCAGCAGTGAAGCGCTTGGGACAGGGGAGGAAAAACTGTTTTTT
v_gene: TRBV30; d_gene: -; j_gene: TRBJ1-2; abundance: -; CDR3aa: CAWSVRGTYGYTF; CDR3nt: TGTGCCTGGAGTGTTCGGGGTACCTATGGCTACACCTTC
v_gene: TRBV21-1; d_gene: -; j_gene: TRBJ1-1; abundance: few; CDR3aa: CASLGLQGRNTEAFF; CDR3nt: TGTGCCAGCTTGGGTCTACAGGGAAGGAACACTGAAGCTTTCTTT
v_gene: TRBV20-1; d_gene: -; j_gene: TRBJ2-4; abundance: few; CDR3aa: CSARGGNIQYF; CDR3nt: TGCAGTGCTAGAGGAGGGAACATTCAGTACTTC
v_gene: TRBV20-1; d_gene: -; j_gene: TRBJ2-7; abundance: once; CDR3aa: CSARDRVEQYF; CDR3nt: TGCAGTGCTAGAGACAGGGTCGAGCAGTACTTC
v_gene: TRBV7-9; d_gene: -; j_gene: TRBJ2-3; abundance: once; CDR3aa: CASSLGTSTDTQYF; CDR3nt: TGTGCCAGCAGCCTTGGGACTAGCACAGATACGCAGTATTTT
v_gene: TRBV5-1; d_gene: -; j_gene: TRBJ1-1; abundance: -; CDR3aa: CASSSEIAGESTEAFF; CDR3nt: TGCGCCAGCAGCTCGGAAATAGCAGGGGAGTCCACTGAAGCTTTCTTT
v_gene: TRBV29-1; d_gene: TRBD1; j_gene: TRBJ2-1; abundance: -; CDR3aa: CSVDLGTDEQFF; CDR3nt: TGCAGCGTTGATCTCGGGACAGATGAGCAGTTCTTC
v_gene: TRBV4-1; d_gene: TRBD2; j_gene: TRBJ2-5; abundance: -; CDR3aa: CASSHSGTSRGYGEETQYF; CDR3nt: TGCGCCAGCAGCCACTCCGGGACTAGCAGGGGATACGGGGAAGAGACCCAGTACTTC
v_gene: TRBV7-6; d_gene: -; j_gene: TRBJ2-5; abundance: -; CDR3aa: CASTSGQQETQYF; CDR3nt: TGTGCCAGCACCTCGGGACAACAAGAGACCCAGTACTTC
v_gene: TRBV3-1/TRBV3-2; d_gene: TRBD2; j_gene: TRBJ2-1; abundance: once; CDR3aa: CASSLSGGGYNEQFF; CDR3nt: TGTGCCAGCAGCCTTAGCGGGGGAGGCTACAATGAGCAGTTCTTC
v_gene: TRBV12-3/TRBV12-4; d_gene: -; j_gene: TRBJ2-5; abundance: -; CDR3aa: CASTLGGEETQYF; CDR3nt: TGTGCCAGCACCCTAGGGGGGGAAGAGACCCAGTACTTC
v_gene: TRBV5-4; d_gene: TRBD1; j_gene: TRBJ2-7; abundance: -; CDR3aa: CASSLDRGTEQYF; CDR3nt: TGTGCCAGCAGCTTGGACAGGGGGACCGAGCAGTACTTC
v_gene: TRBV7-2; d_gene: -; j_gene: TRBJ1-6; abundance: -; CDR3aa: CASSRFSYNSPLHF; CDR3nt: TGTGCCAGCAGCCGGTTCTCCTATAATTCACCCCTCCACTTT
v_gene: TRBV28; d_gene: -; j_gene: TRBJ1-3; abundance: -; CDR3aa: CASARPASSGNTIYF; CDR3nt: TGTGCCAGCGCAAGGCCAGCGAGCTCTGGAAACACCATATATTTT
v_gene: TRBV30; d_gene: -; j_gene: TRBJ1-2; abundance: -; CDR3aa: CAWTQRGYYGYTF; CDR3nt: TGTGCCTGGACCCAGCGCGGATACTATGGCTACACCTTC
v_gene: TRBV19; d_gene: -; j_gene: TRBJ1-6; abundance: -; CDR3aa: CASSSQRPGYSPLHF; CDR3nt: TGTGCCAGTAGTTCCCAAAGGCCAGGCTATTCACCCCTCCACTTT
v_gene: TRBV19; d_gene: -; j_gene: TRBJ1-2; abundance: -; CDR3aa: CASGPGRDGYTF; CDR3nt: TGTGCCAGTGGACCGGGGAGGGATGGCTACACCTTC
v_gene: TRBV11-2; d_gene: -; j_gene: TRBJ1-3; abundance: -; CDR3aa: CASSTQGPGSGNTIYF; CDR3nt: TGTGCCAGCAGCACACAGGGTCCCGGCTCTGGAAACACCATATATTTT
v_gene: TRBV6-5; d_gene: -; j_gene: TRBJ1-2; abundance: -; CDR3aa: CASRNRGRTNGYTF; CDR3nt: TGTGCCAGCAGGAATAGGGGCAGGACGAATGGCTACACCTTC
v_gene: TRBV27; d_gene: -; j_gene: TRBJ1-6; abundance: -; CDR3aa: CASSLSLRRSYNSPLHF; CDR3nt: TGTGCCAGCAGTTTATCGTTGAGGAGATCCTATAATTCACCCCTCCACTTT
v_gene: TRBV12-3/TRBV12-4; d_gene: -; j_gene: TRBJ1-2; abundance: once; CDR3aa: CASSSGDYGYTF; CDR3nt: TGTGCCAGCAGTTCAGGGGACTATGGCTACACCTTC
v_gene: TRBV10-1; d_gene: TRBD1; j_gene: TRBJ1-2; abundance: -; CDR3aa: CASSAGQGISGYTF; CDR3nt: TGCGCCAGCAGTGCGGGACAGGGGATAAGCGGCTACACCTTC
v_gene: TRBV7-6; d_gene: -; j_gene: TRBJ2-5; abundance: -; CDR3aa: CASSSPEGDQETQYF; CDR3nt: TGTGCCAGCAGCTCCCCTGAGGGGGACCAAGAGACCCAGTACTTC
v_gene: TRBV19; d_gene: -; j_gene: TRBJ1-1; abundance: -; CDR3aa: CASSINRDWNTEAFF; CDR3nt: TGTGCCAGTAGTATCAACCGGGACTGGAACACTGAAGCTTTCTTT
v_gene: TRBV19; d_gene: TRBD1; j_gene: TRBJ2-1; abundance: -; CDR3aa: CASSIGGTAATLYNEQFF; CDR3nt: TGTGCCAGTAGTATAGGAGGGACAGCCGCCACCCTCTATAATGAGCAGTTCTTC
v_gene: TRBV24-1; d_gene: TRBD1; j_gene: TRBJ1-1; abundance: -; CDR3aa: CATSVPGGRYTEAFF; CDR3nt: TGTGCCACCAGTGTCCCAGGGGGCAGGTACACTGAAGCTTTCTTT
v_gene: TRBV5-6; d_gene: -; j_gene: TRBJ1-3; abundance: -; CDR3aa: CASSPQFTGNTIYF; CDR3nt: TGTGCCAGCAGCCCACAATTTACTGGAAACACCATATATTTT
v_gene: TRBV2; d_gene: TRBD1; j_gene: TRBJ1-2; abundance: -; CDR3aa: CASTTDREGYGYTF; CDR3nt: TGTGCCAGCACCACGGACAGGGAAGGTTATGGCTACACCTTC
v_gene: TRBV5-1; d_gene: -; j_gene: TRBJ2-1; abundance: -; CDR3aa: CASSPLWGHNEQFF; CDR3nt: TGCGCCAGCAGCCCCCTTTGGGGGCACAATGAGCAGTTCTTC